What follows is one T cell receptor (beta chain) and its context. The source of the sample is a study of blood T cell repertoires in COVID-19. Losses at the gene ends were 6 bases for V and 5 bases for J; bases not matched to a gene: 6. Germline CDR1 LGHNT, CDR2 FRNRAP. The CDR3 length is 14 residues. The study assigned cohorts using participant-reported clinical history. Donors in Cohort 3 counted as recovered after two negative PCRs, clearance, or symptom resolution. The assay was immunoSEQ multiplex PCR, and TCRdb's table has in-frame clones only and misses some. The sample has around 390,000 clones; 85% to 90% are singletons.

The rearrangement joins TRBV12-5 to TRBJ2-5, with 10 nucleotides matching TRBD2. This clonotype was obtained from a woman aged 45-65 years who had recovered from COVID-19. The sample consisted of PBMCs or T cells enriched from blood (not recorded which). In nucleotides, the CDR3 is TGTGCTAGTGGGGATACTAGCGGGGCGGAGACCCAGTACTTC. It yields the protein CASGDTSGAETQYF. Using reference TRBV12-5 and TRBJ2-5 for the parts outside the CDR3, the full variable domain is DARVTQTPRHKVTEMGQEVTMRCQPILGHNTVFWYRQTMMQGLELLAYFRNRAPLDDSGMPKDRFSAEMPDATLATLKIQPSEPRDSAVYFCASGDTSGAETQYFGPGTRLLVL.